The 17 T cell receptor beta chains below come from one sample, sequenced in a study of immune evolution from preneoplasia to lung adenocarcinoma. This table comes from immunoSEQ multiplex PCR, and its TCRdb copy is limited to in-frame clones, with some not included. The sample lists about 8,200 clones; around 84% were seen once. Sequencing was performed on FFPE adjacent normal lung tissue. Receptor source: a person aged 70 to 85 with lung adenocarcinoma.

This clone is medium-sized. The chain carries TRBV7-3 and TRBJ2-1; D is undetermined. The CDR3 has 15 residues. CDR1 and CDR2 from the germline V gene are SGHTA and FQGTGA. V was pared by 5 bases and J by 2 bases, with 13 bases between. The CDR3 sequence: CASSPSPSTYNEQFF. CDR3 DNA: TGTGCCAGCAGCCCTTCCCCATCCACCTACAATGAGCAGTTCTTC.

The rearrangement links TRBV28 to TRBJ2-1; D not certain. CDR3 length equals 14 residues. Trimming took off 3 bases at V and 2 bases at J, with 8 bases between the two ends. CDR1 is MDHEN and CDR2 is SYDVKM in the germline V gene. The CDR3 bases are TGTGCCAGCAGTTTGGGCGGACCCTACAATGAGCAGTTCTTC. As protein: CASSLGGPYNEQFF.

The chain couples TRBV2 to TRBJ2-7; D is undetermined. From germline, CDR1 is SNHLY and CDR2 FYNNEI. This CDR3 is 13 amino acids long. V dropped 5 bases and J dropped 2 bases, with 10 bases sitting between them. The CDR3 bases are TGTGCCAGCAGTCAAGGGCCCCCCTACGAGCAGTACTTC. Its translation: CASSQGPPYEQYF.

The genes are TRBV18 and TRBJ2-7; D unresolved. Trimming removed 2 bases from V and 5 bases from J, with 7 bases in between. Germline V CDR1 and CDR2: KGHSH, LQKENI. This CDR3 has 12 amino acids. The CDR3 DNA follows: TGTGCCAGCTCACCAAATAGGGACGAGCAGTACTTC. As protein: CASSPNRDEQYF.

This rearrangement joins TRBV5-1 to TRBJ2-1; a possible D gene is TRBD2 (6 bases). The CDR3 has 14 amino acids. Germline V CDR1 and CDR2: SGHRS, YFSETQ. The V end was cut by 6 bases, the J end by 4 bases, with 14 bases between. The CDR3 spells CASTSSEGYNEQFF. For the CDR3, the DNA is TGCGCCAGCACCTCTAGCGAGGGTTACAATGAGCAGTTCTTC.

This rearrangement joins TRBV28 to TRBJ1-1; 7 bases agree with TRBD1. The CDR3 totals 15 residues. Germline CDR1 MDHEN, CDR2 SYDVKM. V lost 4 bases and J lost 7; bases outside the gene matches: 12. DNA for the CDR3: TGTGCCAGCAGTTCCTTCCGGGACAGTGGCATTGAAGCTTTCTTT. It codes for CASSSFRDSGIEAFF.

J is TRBJ2-3 and V is TRBV18; D is ambiguous. Trimming pared 3 bases from V and 5 bases from J, leaving 12 bases between. The germline V gene has CDR1 KGHSH and CDR2 LQKENI. This CDR3 is built from 14 residues. CDR3 in amino acids: CASSPPGPRDTQYF. The CDR3 coding sequence is TGTGCCAGCTCACCCCCGGGTCCCCGAGATACGCAGTATTTT.

V gene TRBV7-8 combines with J gene TRBJ2-1; D possibly corresponds to TRBD1 (6 bases). Between the trimmed V and J ends, which lost 2 bases and 7 bases, there was a span of 9 bases. Per germline, CDR1 SGHVS and CDR2 FQNEAQ. The CDR3 spans 13 residues. CDR3 bases: TGTGCCAGCAGCTTAAACAGGGTTAATGAGCAGTTCTTC. It encodes CASSLNRVNEQFF.

The genes are TRBV2 and TRBJ1-6; D unclear. V was cut by 3 bases and J by 6 bases, with 3 bases left in between. CDR3 length: 12 residues. CDR1 and CDR2 from the germline V gene are SNHLY and FYNNEI. CDR3 amino acids: CASSELNSPLHF. DNA for the CDR3: TGTGCCAGCAGTGAGCTTAATTCACCCCTCCACTTT.

V usage is TRBV5-6 and J usage is TRBJ2-7; 9 bases fit TRBD1. Trimming cost V 0 bases and J 3 bases; bases outside gene matches: 4. The CDR3 spans 15 residues. Germline V gives CDR1 SGHDT, CDR2 YYEEEE. The CDR3 sequence is CASSLERQGVYEQYF. The CDR3, as DNA: TGTGCCAGCAGCTTGGAGCGACAGGGGGTCTACGAGCAGTACTTC. Looking up the rest from reference TRBV5-6 and TRBJ2-7 gives the full variable domain: DAGVTQSPTHLIKTRGQQVTLRCSPKSGHDTVSWYQQALGQGPQFIFQYYEEEERQRGNFPDRFSGHQFPNYSSELNVNALLLGDSALYLCASSLERQGVYEQYFGPGTRLTVT.

The V gene is TRBV10-3, the J gene TRBJ1-2, with D maybe TRBD1 (5 bases). The CDR3 is 12 residues long. Germline CDR1 ENHRY, CDR2 SYGVKD. Trimming pared 6 bases from V and 6 bases from J, leaving 11 bases between. CDR3 nucleotide sequence: TGTGCCATCAGGTCAGAAGGGGATGGCTACACCTTC. Translated, it gives CAIRSEGDGYTF.

CDR3 sequence: CASSETYQGPQHF. The CDR3, as DNA: TGTGCCAGCAGTGAGACATACCAAGGGCCCCAGCATTTT. This chain joins TRBV28 and TRBJ1-5; D unresolved. Germline lookup yields CDR1 MDHEN and CDR2 SYDVKM. The CDR3 totals 13 residues. The V gene lost 5 bases and the J gene lost 9 bases, with 14 bases spanning the gap.

CDR3 amino acids: CASSSTGNYGYTF. CDR3 in DNA: TGTGCCAGCAGCTCGACAGGGAACTATGGCTACACCTTC. V and J are TRBV5-5 and TRBJ1-2, with 7 bases that match TRBD1. Germline V gene data show CDR1 as SGHKS and CDR2 as YYEKEE (reference sequence). Trimming took 3 bases from V and 2 from J; bases not matched to a gene: 1. This CDR3 has 13 residues. Combining the CDR3 with reference TRBV5-5 and TRBJ1-2 gives the whole variable domain DAGVTQSPTHLIKTRGQQVTLRCSPISGHKSVSWYQQVLGQGPQFIFQYYEKEERGRGNFPDRFSARQFPNYSSELNVNALLLGDSALYLCASSSTGNYGYTFGSGTRLTVV.

The chain combines TRBV11-2 with TRBJ2-7; a weak D match, TRBD1 (5 bases). The CDR3 extends over 15 amino acids. Germline lookup yields CDR1 SGHAT and CDR2 FQNNGV. Between the trimmed V and J ends, which lost 4 bases and 6 bases, there was a span of 19 bases. CDR3 sequence reads: CASSSLPTATAEQYF. Written as DNA, the CDR3 is TGTGCCAGCAGCTCTCTCCCGACAGCGACGGCCGAGCAGTACTTC.

The chain combines TRBV27 with TRBJ1-2; no clear D gene. The germline CDR1 and CDR2 sequences are MNHEY and SMNVEV (reference sequence). The V end lost 5 bases, the J end lost 6 bases, and 10 bases lay between the germline ends. This CDR3 is 12 amino acids long. This chain's CDR3 is CASSRDLNGYTF. CDR3 DNA: TGTGCCAGCAGTAGGGATCTCAATGGCTACACCTTC.

V and J are TRBV7-2 and TRBJ2-7; D is unresolved. Germline V lookup: CDR1 SGHTA, CDR2 FQGNSA. The CDR3 spans 14 residues. V was pared by 3 bases and J by 0 bases, with 9 bases between. The CDR3 sequence is CASSFTESSYEQYF. Here the CDR3 DNA reads TGTGCCAGCAGCTTCACGGAGAGCTCCTACGAGCAGTACTTC.

This clone is large. This sequence joins TRBV7-8 and TRBJ2-7, with D perhaps matching TRBD1 (7 bases). V lost 5 bases and J 6 bases, leaving 11 bases between the germline ends. The germline gives CDR1 SGHVS, CDR2 FQNEAQ. The CDR3 contains 12 residues. The CDR3 reads CASSLQGGEQYF. In DNA form, the CDR3 reads TGTGCCAGCAGCCTGCAGGGGGGCGAGCAGTACTTC.